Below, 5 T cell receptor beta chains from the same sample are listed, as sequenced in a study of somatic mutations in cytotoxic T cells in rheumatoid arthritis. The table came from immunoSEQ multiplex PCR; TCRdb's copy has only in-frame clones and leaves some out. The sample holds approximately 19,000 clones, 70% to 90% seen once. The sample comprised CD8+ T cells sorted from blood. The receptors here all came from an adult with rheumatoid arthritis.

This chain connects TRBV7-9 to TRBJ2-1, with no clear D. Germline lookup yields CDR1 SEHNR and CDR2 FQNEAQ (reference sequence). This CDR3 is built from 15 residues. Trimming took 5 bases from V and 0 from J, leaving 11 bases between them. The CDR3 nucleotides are TGTGCCAGCAGCCCGCGGATTAGCTCCTACAATGAGCAGTTCTTC. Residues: CASSPRISSYNEQFF.

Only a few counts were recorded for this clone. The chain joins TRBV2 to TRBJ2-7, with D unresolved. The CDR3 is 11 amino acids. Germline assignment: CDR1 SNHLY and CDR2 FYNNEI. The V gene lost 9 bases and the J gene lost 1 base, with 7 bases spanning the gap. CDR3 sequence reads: CASGPSYEQYF. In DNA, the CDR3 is TGTGCCAGTGGGCCTTCCTACGAGCAGTACTTC.

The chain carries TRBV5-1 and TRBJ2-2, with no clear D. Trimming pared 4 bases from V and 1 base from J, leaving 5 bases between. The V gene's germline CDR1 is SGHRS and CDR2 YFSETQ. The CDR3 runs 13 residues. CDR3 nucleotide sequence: TGCGCCAGCAGCATCCGGAACACCGGGGAGCTGTTTTTT. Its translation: CASSIRNTGELFF.

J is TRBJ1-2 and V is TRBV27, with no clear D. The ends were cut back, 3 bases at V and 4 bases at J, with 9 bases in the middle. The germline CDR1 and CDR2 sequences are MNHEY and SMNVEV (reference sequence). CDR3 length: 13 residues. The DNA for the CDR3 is TGTGCCAGCAGTTTTGGGCCCCTCTATGGCTACACCTTC. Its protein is CASSFGPLYGYTF.

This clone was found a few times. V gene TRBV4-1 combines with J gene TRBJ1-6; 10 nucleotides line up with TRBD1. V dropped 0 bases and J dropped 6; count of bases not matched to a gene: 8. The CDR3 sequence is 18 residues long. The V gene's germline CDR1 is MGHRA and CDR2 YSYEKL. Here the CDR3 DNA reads TGCGCCAGCAGCCAAGAATCACCCCGGGACAGGGGTAATTCACCCCTCCACTTT. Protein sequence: CASSQESPRDRGNSPLHF.